This paragraph covers one TCR beta chain sequence. Its antigen is as yet unknown. TCRdb re-derived calls from the reads in MiXCR, one entry per CDR3 protein. The profile shows approximately 390,000 distinct CDR3 sequences, approximately 35% of them singletons. Germline V CDR1 and CDR2: ENHRY, SYGVKD. The CDR3 covers 16 residues. V was clipped by 0 bases and J by 3 bases, with 11 bases between them. The sample originates from a study of T cell repertoires in cytomegalovirus infection. The study, taken as a whole, reports: Of the TCR beta families, the public ones yielded a cumulative frequency that identified carriers of CMV plus the relevant HLA. Clonotype analysis showed dominance of the ex vivo response by HLA-C-restricted CMV-specific TCR beta clonotypes.

Specimen: cultured PBMCs, collected from culture after CMV antigen stimulation. The chain employs TRBV10-3 and TRBJ2-2; D remains unclear. The source of this sequence is a human donor in good health (CMV status not recorded). Some clones in this sample may be carry-over from other donors' samples. The CDR3 DNA reads TGTGCCATCAGTGAGTCAGACCGACGGGACACCGGGGAGCTGTTTTTT. Protein sequence: CAISESDRRDTGELFF.